Each of the 29 T cell receptor beta chains below was sequenced from the same sample in a study of cytomegalovirus exposure and HLA in healthy donors. 13 Jbeta primers and 60 Vbeta primers were used for the PCR. Assay used: immunoSEQ multiplex PCR; TCRdb lists only in-frame clones, some missing. This table has approximately 170,000 clones, approximately 65% appearing once. Source material: PBMCs. These receptors were taken from a man aged 35 to 55 in good health and CMV-seronegative.

The chain couples TRBV2 to TRBJ2-3; a weak D match, TRBD2 (6 bases). The CDR3 is made up of 14 amino acids. Trimming took off 9 bases at V and 1 base at J, with 14 bases between the two ends. CDR1 is SNHLY, CDR2 FYNNEI, per germline. CDR3 sequence reads: CARTLSSGTDTQYF. The CDR3, as DNA: TGTGCCAGGACTTTATCTAGCGGCACAGATACGCAGTATTTT.

The genes are TRBV11-3 and TRBJ1-5, with 9 bases lining up with TRBD1. CDR3 length equals 12 residues. Germline V gene data show CDR1 as SGHNT and CDR2 as YENEEA. The V and J ends lost 11 bases and 3 bases, in that order; junction bases with no gene match: 2. CDR3 amino acids: CAGTGPNQPQHF. CDR3 nucleotides: TGTGCCGGGACAGGGCCCAATCAGCCCCAGCATTTT.

J is TRBJ2-2 and V is TRBV5-1; 7 nucleotides line up with TRBD2. The CDR3 length is 17 residues. The ends lost 0 bases at V and 0 bases at J; junction bases unmatched: 5. Germline V gene sequence: CDR1 SGHRS, CDR2 YFSETQ. Here the CDR3 DNA reads TGCGCCAGCAGCTTGGTGGCTAGCGGTACGAACACCGGGGAGCTGTTTTTT. Translated: CASSLVASGTNTGELFF.

This rearrangement joins TRBV4-1 to TRBJ2-1, with a weak D call TRBD2 (7 bases). Trimming took 0 bases from V and 4 from J, leaving 13 bases between them. Germline V CDR1 and CDR2: MGHRA, YSYEKL. This CDR3 has 16 amino acids. This chain's CDR3 is CASSQEAGAIYNEQFF. Written as DNA, the CDR3 is TGCGCCAGCAGCCAAGAGGCGGGGGCAATTTACAATGAGCAGTTCTTC.

This chain joins TRBV2 and TRBJ2-7, with a possible D match to TRBD2 (5 bases). The CDR3 length is 14 residues. The V end lost 5 bases, the J end lost 0 bases, and 11 bases lay between the germline ends. Germline V gene sequence: CDR1 SNHLY, CDR2 FYNNEI. The CDR3 DNA follows: TGTGCCAGCAGTCTACCACTAGTCTCCTACGAGCAGTACTTC. It codes for CASSLPLVSYEQYF. Drawing the rest from reference TRBV2 and TRBJ2-7, the complete variable domain is EPEVTQTPSHQVTQMGQEVILRCVPISNHLYFYWYRQILGQKVEFLVSFYNNEISEKSEIFDDQFSVERPDGSNFTLKIRSTKLEDSAMYFCASSLPLVSYEQYFGPGTRLTVT.

The chain employs TRBV7-6 and TRBJ2-2; TRBD1 matches 7 bases. Germline lookup yields CDR1 SGHVS and CDR2 FNYEAQ. The CDR3 extends over 17 amino acids. V was pared by 4 bases and J by 3 bases, with 11 bases of the junction left unmatched. CDR3 DNA: TGTGCCAGCAGCTCCTCGAAGGACAGGATCGACACCGGGGAGCTGTTTTTT. This sequence encodes CASSSSKDRIDTGELFF.

This clone was detected only once. This chain connects TRBV4-1 to TRBJ2-2, with 10 bases lining up with TRBD2. The germline gives CDR1 MGHRA, CDR2 YSYEKL. This CDR3 spans 18 amino acids. The V and J ends lost 2 bases and 4 bases, in that order; junction bases with no gene match: 10. The CDR3 bases are TGCGCCAGCAGCCAATTCGGAAGACTAGCGGGCGCCACCGGGGAGCTGTTTTTT. Amino acid sequence: CASSQFGRLAGATGELFF.

The V call is TRBV30, the J call TRBJ1-2; D is unclear. CDR1 GTSNPN and CDR2 SVGIG come from the germline V gene (reference sequence). The CDR3 runs 13 residues. V gave up 1 base and J gave up 8 bases, with 14 bases separating them. The CDR3 region has the DNA TGTGCCTGGAGTGGACGGAATTTGGAGGGCTACACCTTC. This codes for CAWSGRNLEGYTF.

The V gene is TRBV20-1, the J gene TRBJ1-4, with D unclear. CDR1 and CDR2 (germline): DFQATT, SNEGSKA (reference sequence). The CDR3 loop spans 11 amino acids. Trimming pared 0 bases from V and 10 bases from J, leaving 6 bases between. CDR3 nucleotide sequence: TGCAGTGCTAGAGACGGAGGAAAACTGTTTTTT. Protein sequence: CSARDGGKLFF.

CDR3 bases: TGTGCCAGCAGCTTTAGCGGGAGGGACACCGGGGAGCTGTTTTTT. As protein: CASSFSGRDTGELFF. The genes are TRBV7-3 and TRBJ2-2; 11 bases align to TRBD2. V was pared by 3 bases and J by 3 bases, with 0 bases of the junction left unmatched. Germline loops: CDR1 SGHTA, CDR2 FQGTGA. The CDR3 is 15 residues long.

This chain connects TRBV7-9 to TRBJ2-3; 12 nucleotides match TRBD2. This CDR3 is 17 amino acids long. Looked up from germline, CDR1 is SEHNR and CDR2 is FQNEAQ (reference sequence). Germline trimming cut 1 base from V and 4 bases from J; bases unmatched to any gene: 6. The chain's CDR3 is CASSLGTSGRSADTQYF. DNA for the CDR3: TGTGCCAGCAGCTTAGGAACTAGCGGGAGGTCGGCAGATACGCAGTATTTT.

The V gene is TRBV7-2, the J gene TRBJ2-7, with 10 nucleotides matching TRBD2. The junction had 11 bases not matched to a gene; V was cut back by 1 base and J by 2 bases. Germline CDR1 is SGHTA and CDR2 is FQGNSA. The CDR3 is made up of 18 amino acids. The CDR3 is CASSLDRASGGRAYEQYF. The CDR3 region has the DNA TGTGCCAGCAGCTTAGATAGGGCTAGCGGGGGACGGGCCTACGAGCAGTACTTC.

The chain joins TRBV5-1 to TRBJ1-1; the match to TRBD1 covers 7 bases. The CDR3 is 16 amino acids. Germline-derived CDR1 and CDR2 are SGHRS and YFSETQ. V trimming: 3 bases; J trimming: 1 base; junction bases outside the gene matches: 9. CDR3 coding DNA: TGCGCCAGCAGCTCACGCCGGGACAGTTCGAACACTGAAGCTTTCTTT. Translating gives CASSSRRDSSNTEAFF.

This chain joins TRBV7-2 and TRBJ1-1; no definite D call. The CDR3 has 14 residues. Germline V lookup: CDR1 SGHTA, CDR2 FQGNSA. Trimming pared 3 bases from V and 1 base from J, leaving 9 bases between. The DNA of the CDR3 is TGTGCCAGCAGCTTTCACGAGTCGAACACTGAAGCTTTCTTT. It codes for CASSFHESNTEAFF.

This chain uses TRBV18 with TRBJ1-1, with D perhaps matching TRBD1 (5 bases). This CDR3 is built from 17 residues. Germline CDR1 is KGHSH and CDR2 is LQKENI. Trimming removed 0 bases from V and 0 bases from J, with 14 bases in between. The chain's CDR3 is CASSPPVGGPMNTEAFF. CDR3 nucleotides: TGTGCCAGCTCACCACCGGTCGGGGGACCCATGAACACTGAAGCTTTCTTT. Full variable domain (missing parts from reference TRBV18 and TRBJ1-1): NAGVMQNPRHLVRRRGQEARLRCSPMKGHSHVYWYRQLPEEGLKFMVYLQKENIIDESGMPKERFSAEFPKEGPSILRIQQVVRGDSAAYFCASSPPVGGPMNTEAFFGQGTRLTVV.

This clone showed up just a few times. This chain connects TRBV5-4 to TRBJ2-5, with 9 bases fitting TRBD1. The J call may be in error: the DNA end matches TRBJ2-7 better. The CDR3 has 15 amino acids. The germline CDR1 and CDR2 sequences are SGHNT and YYREEE (reference sequence). This CDR3 reads CASSLDRGQTYEQYF. The CDR3, as DNA: TGTGCCAGCAGCTTGGACAGGGGGCAAACCTACGAGCAGTACTTC.

The chain carries TRBV13 and TRBJ2-4, with D tentatively TRBD1 (6 bases). Germline V lookup: CDR1 PRHDT, CDR2 FYEKMQ (reference sequence). The V and J ends lost 2 bases and 0 bases respectively, with 8 bases between them. This CDR3 has 15 residues. CDR3 nucleotides: TGTGCCAGCAGCTTAAGGGGGTTAGCCAAAAACATTCAGTACTTC. This gives the protein CASSLRGLAKNIQYF.

This clone showed up just a few times. This chain links TRBV5-1 with TRBJ1-5; no clear D. V dropped 0 bases and J dropped 3 bases, with 7 bases sitting between them. The CDR3 is 14 amino acids. The germline V gene has CDR1 SGHRS and CDR2 YFSETQ. The CDR3 sequence is CASSLDGPNQPQHF. CDR3 coding DNA: TGCGCCAGCAGCTTGGATGGCCCCAATCAGCCCCAGCATTTT.

The V gene is TRBV5-1, the J gene TRBJ2-6; D possibly corresponds to TRBD2 (5 bases). V gave up 0 bases and J gave up 0 bases, with 19 bases separating them. The germline V gene encodes CDR1 SGHRS and CDR2 YFSETQ. The CDR3 loop spans 20 amino acids. CDR3: CASSLARFETLGSGANVLTF. The CDR3 DNA is TGCGCCAGCAGCTTGGCCCGATTTGAGACACTAGGCTCTGGGGCCAACGTCCTGACTTTC.

The CDR3, as DNA: TGTGCCAGCAGTGCCCGCGGATCCCAAGAGACCCAGTACTTC. Amino acids: CASSARGSQETQYF. This chain connects TRBV27 to TRBJ2-5; no clear D gene. V was trimmed by 5 bases and J by 1 base, leaving 11 bases between them. The germline V gene encodes CDR1 MNHEY and CDR2 SMNVEV (reference sequence). The CDR3 is 14 amino acids.

CDR3 amino acids: CASSSPRDFSRGKQYF. DNA of the CDR3: TGTGCCAGCAGCTCCCCTAGGGACTTTTCCCGAGGCAAGCAGTACTTC. This chain joins TRBV7-2 and TRBJ2-7; TRBD2 might be the D (6 bases). Germline values: CDR1 SGHTA, CDR2 FQGNSA. V was shortened by 4 bases and J by 8 bases, with 24 bases between the two germline ends. The CDR3 loop spans 16 amino acids.

This sequence joins TRBV6-1 and TRBJ2-2; perhaps TRBD1 as D (8 bases). The CDR3 is made up of 12 amino acids. V shed 11 bases and J shed 17 bases, with 24 bases lying between them. Germline values: CDR1 MNHNS, CDR2 SASEGT. DNA for the CDR3: TGTGCCGGGGGGGAAAGACAGGGGCCCATTTTTTTT. This codes for CAGGERQGPIFF.

The chain combines TRBV7-9 with TRBJ1-6; 10 bases are shared with TRBD1. CDR3 length: 15 residues. Trimming at V came to 1 base and at J to 8 bases, leaving 2 bases not matched to a gene. The V gene's germline CDR1 is SEHNR and CDR2 FQNEAQ (reference sequence). The CDR3 reads CASSLVGTGDSPLHF. The DNA for the CDR3 is TGTGCCAGCAGCTTAGTCGGGACAGGGGATTCACCCCTCCACTTT.

The J gene is TRBJ2-6, the V gene TRBV7-2; D possibly corresponds to TRBD2 (5 bases). The CDR3 runs 13 residues. Germline V lookup: CDR1 SGHTA, CDR2 FQGNSA. Trimming removed 4 bases at V and 9 bases at J, with 10 bases between. The chain's CDR3 is CASSSPGYNVLTF. CDR3 coding DNA: TGTGCCAGCAGCTCTCCGGGGTACAACGTCCTGACTTTC. Full variable domain (rest looked up from reference TRBV7-2 and TRBJ2-6): GAGVSQSPSNKVTEKGKDVELRCDPISGHTALYWYRQSLGQGLEFLIYFQGNSAPDKSGLPSDRFSAERTGGSVSTLTIQRTQQEDSAVYLCASSSPGYNVLTFGAGSRLTVL.

This rearrangement joins TRBV6-5 to TRBJ2-7; weak D call: TRBD1 (5 bases). Germline assignment: CDR1 MNHEY and CDR2 SVGAGI. The CDR3 extends over 14 amino acids. Trimming stripped 5 bases from V and 1 base from J, with 12 bases between. DNA for the CDR3: TGTGCCAGCAGTCAAGGCGACAGTTCCTACGAGCAGTACTTC. It translates to CASSQGDSSYEQYF.

V gene TRBV6-1 combines with J gene TRBJ2-1, with TRBD1 matching over 7 bases. Germline V gene lookup returns CDR1 MNHNS and CDR2 SASEGT. Unmatched junction bases numbered 5, after V lost 6 bases and J lost 3 bases. The length of the CDR3 is 14 residues. The chain's CDR3 is CASSATGIYNEQFF. The CDR3 bases are TGTGCCAGCAGCGCGACAGGGATCTACAATGAGCAGTTCTTC.

The chain is built from TRBV7-9 and TRBJ1-1, with TRBD1 as a possible D gene (6 bases). The germline V and J ends were trimmed by 6 bases and 1 base, with 12 bases remaining between them. The CDR3 is 14 residues long. Germline V gene sequence: CDR1 SEHNR, CDR2 FQNEAQ (reference sequence). CDR3 sequence: CASRRTGQNTEAFF. The CDR3, as DNA: TGTGCCAGCAGACGGACGGGACAGAACACTGAAGCTTTCTTT. The entire variable domain, with the rest obtained from reference TRBV7-9 and TRBJ1-1, is as follows: DTGVSQNPRHKITKRGQNVTFRCDPISEHNRLYWYRQTLGQGPEFLTYFQNEAQLEKSRLLSDRFSAERPKGSFSTLEIQRTEQGDSAMYLCASRRTGQNTEAFFGQGTRLTVV.

The rearrangement links TRBV7-6 to TRBJ2-3; 8 bases are a match to TRBD1. This CDR3 has 15 residues. Unmatched junction bases numbered 3, after V lost 2 bases and J lost 2 bases. Germline assignment: CDR1 SGHVS and CDR2 FNYEAQ. As DNA, the CDR3 is TGTGCCAGCAGCTTACGCAGGGGGCCCACAGATACGCAGTATTTT. Translating it yields CASSLRRGPTDTQYF.

Only a few counts were recorded for this clone. The CDR3 DNA sequence: TGTGCCAGCAGCCAAGAAGAGCACCGGGCTTTCTTT. Protein product: CASSQEEHRAFF. The rearrangement uses TRBV4-2 and TRBJ1-1, with no clear D. This CDR3 spans 12 amino acids. CDR1 and CDR2 from the germline V gene are LGHNA and YNFKEQ. Deletions cut 0 bases from V and 11 bases from J, with 10 bases between.